Shown below are 18 T cell receptor beta chains from a single sample sequenced in a study of T cell responses to AZD1222 COVID-19 vaccine. Profiling relied on immunoSEQ multiplex PCR, and the TCRdb table lists in-frame clones only, not all of them. The table records about 140,000 clones, 70% to 90% of them present only once. Sequenced here: peripheral blood, sampled 28 days after the second AZD1222 dose. These receptors all stem from an adult who received the AZD1222 COVID-19 vaccine.

The chain uses TRBV27 and TRBJ1-6; no clear D. This CDR3 is 12 amino acids long. Per germline, CDR1 MNHEY and CDR2 SMNVEV (reference sequence). V lost 8 bases and J lost 7, with 9 bases in between. The CDR3: CASGLLNSPLHF. The CDR3 DNA sequence: TGTGCCAGCGGACTCTTGAATTCACCCCTCCACTTT.

The sample holds many counts of this clone. V gene TRBV27 combines with J gene TRBJ1-6; TRBD1 matches at 7 bases. With 7 bases clipped from V and 0 bases from J, the junction kept 3 bases outside the gene matches. The CDR3 has 15 residues. Germline-derived CDR1 and CDR2 are MNHEY and SMNVEV (reference sequence). The CDR3 spells CASTNRGSYNSPLHF. The CDR3 DNA reads as TGTGCCAGCACGAACAGGGGCTCCTATAATTCACCCCTCCACTTT.

The chain has TRBV27 and TRBJ1-5, with 7 bases matching TRBD1. The CDR3 covers 13 residues. Unmatched junction bases numbered 3, after V lost 5 bases and J lost 5 bases. CDR1 is MNHEY, CDR2 SMNVEV, per germline (reference sequence). This chain's CDR3 is CASSPDRDQPQHF. The CDR3 nucleotides read TGTGCCAGCAGTCCAGACAGGGATCAGCCCCAGCATTTT.

The V and J genes are TRBV19 and TRBJ1-1; D unclear. Trimming stripped 7 bases from V and 0 bases from J, with 3 bases between. In germline, CDR1 is LNHDA, CDR2 SQIVND (reference sequence). The CDR3 has 11 amino acids. The CDR3 sequence: CASKLNTEAFF. In DNA, the CDR3 is TGTGCCAGTAAATTGAACACTGAAGCTTTCTTT.

The chain recombines TRBV29-1 with TRBJ1-1; a weak D match, TRBD1 (6 bases). V was pared by 4 bases and J by 1 base, with 7 bases between. CDR3 size: 12 residues. From germline, CDR1 is SQVTM and CDR2 ANQGSEA. CDR3 bases: TGCAGCGTTGCAGGGGCGAACACTGAAGCTTTCTTT. Encoded protein: CSVAGANTEAFF. Filled out from reference TRBV29-1 and TRBJ1-1, the complete variable domain reads SAVISQKPSRDICQRGTSLTIQCQVDSQVTMMFWYRQQPGQSLTLIATANQGSEATYESGFVIDKFPISRPNLTFSTLTVSNMSPEDSSIYLCSVAGANTEAFFGQGTRLTVV.

The chain employs TRBV18 and TRBJ2-1; 9 nucleotides line up with TRBD2. The CDR3 spans 15 residues. J lost 8 bases, V lost 0 bases, and 5 bases had no gene match. CDR1 is KGHSH and CDR2 is LQKENI in the germline V gene. The DNA of the CDR3 is TGTGCCAGCTCACCACCGACGCGGGGGGGCTATGAGCAGTTCTTC. This encodes CASSPPTRGGYEQFF.

The count of this clone is one. V and J are TRBV5-4 and TRBJ1-5, with D possibly being TRBD1 (5 bases). Trimming removed 2 bases at V and 5 bases at J, with 14 bases between. Germline CDR1 SGHNT, CDR2 YYREEE (reference sequence). The CDR3 runs 15 residues. CDR3 region: CASSFGTAQYQPQHF. Written as DNA, the CDR3 is TGTGCCAGCAGCTTCGGGACGGCGCAATATCAGCCCCAGCATTTT.

This chain uses TRBV9 with TRBJ2-3; 7 bases are shared with TRBD2. The germline V gene has CDR1 SGDLS and CDR2 YYNGEE. This CDR3 has 13 amino acids. After removal of 5 bases from V and 5 bases from J, the junction contained 5 bases not matched to a gene. The CDR3 is CASRGRDGDTQYF. For the CDR3, the DNA is TGTGCCAGCAGGGGGAGGGACGGAGATACGCAGTATTTT.

This chain connects TRBV11-2 to TRBJ1-5, with 8 positions matching TRBD1. The V segment lost 4 bases and the J segment 3 bases; nucleotides outside the gene matches: 5. Germline-derived CDR1 and CDR2 are SGHAT and FQNNGV. This CDR3 contains 15 residues. The CDR3 spells CASSWGTGSNQPQHF. The CDR3 DNA is TGTGCCAGCAGCTGGGGGACAGGCTCCAATCAGCCCCAGCATTTT.

The chain uses TRBV6-5 and TRBJ1-4; D gene uncertain. From germline, CDR1 is MNHEY and CDR2 SVGAGI. This CDR3 is 14 amino acids long. V lost 7 bases, J lost 1 base, and 10 bases lay in between. The CDR3 is CASTRARTNEKLFF. The DNA for the CDR3 is TGTGCCAGCACACGGGCGAGAACTAATGAAAAACTGTTTTTT.

This chain uses TRBV5-1 with TRBJ1-3; no firm D call. Trimming shortened V by 2 bases and J by 0 bases, and 3 bases separated the two germline ends. The germline CDR1 and CDR2 sequences are SGHRS and YFSETQ. This CDR3 has 13 amino acids. CDR3 sequence (DNA): TGCGCCAGCAGCTTCAGCTCTGGAAACACCATATATTTT. It codes for CASSFSSGNTIYF.

The rearrangement links TRBV27 to TRBJ1-5; D uncertain. Germline CDR1 MNHEY, CDR2 SMNVEV (reference sequence). V was cut by 0 bases and J by 2 bases, with 14 bases left in between. The CDR3 is made up of 17 amino acids. The CDR3 loop reads CASSLSFGSRGNQPQHF. The CDR3 nucleotides are TGTGCCAGCAGTTTATCGTTTGGGTCGCGGGGCAATCAGCCCCAGCATTTT.

V gene TRBV4-2 combines with J gene TRBJ2-1, with D possibly matching TRBD2 (6 bases). The CDR3 has 13 residues. Trimming pared 0 bases from V and 9 bases from J, leaving 9 bases between. The germline CDR1 and CDR2 sequences are LGHNA and YNFKEQ. Here the CDR3 reads CASSQDRRGEQFF. CDR3 bases: TGTGCCAGCAGCCAAGATCGGAGGGGTGAGCAGTTCTTC.

The chain carries TRBV14 and TRBJ1-5, with D perhaps TRBD1 (5 bases). Germline V gives CDR1 SGHDN, CDR2 FVKESK. V was trimmed by 1 base and J by 5 bases, leaving 6 bases between them. The CDR3 loop spans 13 amino acids. The CDR3 region is CASSQGQYQPQHF. DNA of the CDR3: TGTGCCAGCAGCCAAGGACAGTATCAGCCCCAGCATTTT.

The V and J genes are TRBV7-6 and TRBJ2-3, with D tentatively TRBD1 (6 bases). The CDR3 has 14 residues. Trimming removed 3 bases at V and 1 base at J, with 8 bases between. Per the germline V gene, CDR1 is SGHVS and CDR2 is FNYEAQ. The CDR3 sequence is CASSFEGGTDTQYF. For the CDR3, the DNA is TGTGCCAGCAGCTTTGAGGGGGGCACAGATACGCAGTATTTT.

This chain links TRBV4-2 with TRBJ2-3, with D tentatively TRBD2 (6 bases). CDR1 is LGHNA and CDR2 is YNFKEQ in the germline V gene. The V and J ends lost 6 bases and 2 bases respectively, with 15 bases between them. This CDR3 is 15 amino acids long. CDR3 sequence (DNA): TGTGCCAGCAGTCTAGGTCGGGAGCACACAGATACGCAGTATTTT. The encoded protein is CASSLGREHTDTQYF.

This chain links TRBV7-6 with TRBJ2-2; 10 nucleotides match TRBD1. This CDR3 has 15 amino acids. CDR1 is SGHVS and CDR2 is FNYEAQ in the germline V gene. V dropped 5 bases and J dropped 6; count of bases not matched to a gene: 6. The CDR3 loop is CASSPTGTGAGELFF. In nucleotides, the CDR3 is TGTGCCAGCAGCCCGACCGGGACAGGGGCCGGGGAGCTGTTTTTT.

This clone has just a few counts. This chain uses TRBV5-1 with TRBJ1-2, with 9 positions matching TRBD1. CDR3 length equals 13 residues. The germline CDR1 and CDR2 sequences are SGHRS and YFSETQ. J lost 7 bases, V lost 5 bases, and 6 bases had no gene match. The CDR3 is CASRDTGGFGYTF. The CDR3 nucleotides read TGCGCCAGCAGGGACACAGGGGGCTTTGGCTACACCTTC.